Given below is one T cell receptor (beta chain) in context. A CD45RO/CCR7/CD25/CD127/CD95/CD27 panel sorted naive, central memory, regulatory and stem cell-like memory CD4+ cells. The CDR3 sequence is 15 residues long. The J segment lost 2 bases and the V segment lost 5 bases, leaving 5 bases of the junction unmatched. Germline V lookup: CDR1 SNHLY, CDR2 FYNNEI. This entry is derived from a study of beta chain features in type 1 diabetes. The study reverse transcribed the entire isolated RNA, so it sequenced expressed TCRB transcripts. Here immunoSEQ multiplex PCR was the method, and the copy in TCRdb shows in-frame clones only, minus some. This table holds 140,000 or so clones, about 9.4% found once.

Sequenced material: naive CD4+ T cells from blood. The sequence derives from a man between 18 and 29 years old in good health. The rearrangement links TRBV2 to TRBJ2-2; 7 bases map to TRBD1. The CDR3 sequence is CASSKGTANTGELFF. CDR3 bases: TGTGCCAGCAGTAAAGGGACAGCTAACACCGGGGAGCTGTTTTTT.